This T cell receptor beta chain was found in a study of blood T cell repertoires in COVID-19 (TCRdb year 2020). Study-wide context: Samples from collaborators originated in the United States, Italy and Spain and spanned both the acute and convalescent phases of COVID-19. Nearly every sample came with metadata listing a de-identified subject ID, COVID-19 status, age in years and sex. Deeply sampled blood TCRbeta repertoires from subjects exposed to, actively infected with, or recovered from COVID-19 were included in the dataset. The material from the prospective study consisted of cDNA or gDNA derived from T cells, B-cell-depleted T cells, or PBMCs. The repertoires were released in a freely available public database meant as a resource for research on the immune response to SARS-CoV-2. Samples came from the ongoing ImmuneRACE study (first 160 participants) plus 1,254 subjects from 6 global collaborators. Where available, HLA class I and class II types were obtained from metadata supplied by the sample provider rather than from assay-based typing.

The collaborating institutions used their own protocols to collect whole blood in K2EDTA tubes. For TCRbeta analysis, collaborators shipped samples as frozen whole blood, isolated PBMCs, or DNA extracted from either of those sample types. TCRbeta CDR3 regions were amplified from genomic DNA using the immunoSEQ Assay, a bias-controlled multiplex PCR. The source study handled its data this way. The number of nucleated cells in each sample was estimated from the amplification of reference gene primers within the assay. Sequence reads were collapsed and filtered to measure the absolute abundance of every unique TCRbeta CDR3 rearrangement. For each sample, productive Simpson clonality was calculated by taking the square root of Simpson's diversity index across productive rearrangements. As stored in TCRdb, this immuneACCESS dataset retains in-frame rearrangements with V and J assigned. A fraction of the clones does not appear; measured against another copy, unresolved V genes explain less than half of the discrepancy, and the remainder lacks a known reason. V and J calls and clone size are as listed in that table; D and trimming were resolved from the DNA. The sample yields hundreds of thousands of clones; just over 85% were counted once. Of the sample, more than 1.4% is held by the ten largest clones.

According to the germline V gene, CDR1 reads SNHLY and CDR2 reads FYNNEI. From its cysteine to its phenylalanine, the CDR3 spans 15 amino acids. The retained sequence is limited to the CDR3, 45 bases, with the frame set at the first base. V trim: 0 bases; J trim: 2 bases; unmatched bases: 0. With respect to this clone: Its antigen target is currently unknown. Qualities for individual bases were not recorded, and no much larger clone is one base off.

The investigation overall reported the following: Clinical and demographic metadata were provided uncurated, with the amount varying by source and participant.

The V gene is TRBV2 and the J gene is TRBJ2-1; TRBD2 aligns with 8 central bases. The clonotype comes from a woman in her twenties or thirties with active or convalescent COVID-19. Input material: peripheral blood. Here the CDR3 is given as CASSEAGGAYNEQFF. In nucleotides, the sequence is TGTGCCAGCAGTGAAGCCGGGGGGGCCTACAATGAGCAGTTCTTC.